These T cell receptor beta chains were read from a single sample in a study of blood T cell repertoires in COVID-19. Generated by immunoSEQ multiplex PCR, the TCRdb table keeps only in-frame clones and is missing some. Of some 250,000 clones listed, less than 90% were seen once; the top ten hold less than 15%. The sample consisted of peripheral blood. These TCRs come from a woman aged 25-40 years with COVID-19, enrolled during active disease. Each CDR3 is given with its conserved first and last residue. The D gene is left open where the match is weak. Size tells how often a clone was seen (once, few, many) or the class of an expanded clone, and some rows leave it out.

j_gene,v_gene,abundance,d_gene,CDR3nt,CDR3aa
TRBJ2-7,TRBV2,NA,NA,TGTGCCAGCAGTGAAGTTTCGGGTAAGCGGTTTGTTTACGAGCAGTACTTC,CASSEVSGKRFVYEQYF
TRBJ1-2,TRBV9,once,NA,TGTGCCAGCAGCCCCCGGGGGGACTATGGCTACACCTTC,CASSPRGDYGYTF
TRBJ1-1,TRBV2,NA,TRBD1,TGTGCCAGCAGTTTGACAGGGTTTCCTGAAGCTTTCTTT,CASSLTGFPEAFF
TRBJ1-1,TRBV21-1,NA,NA,TGTGCCAGGCTAAAAAGTGAAGGGCGCGGGCCCCTCGGTACTGAAGCTTTCTTT,CARLKSEGRGPLGTEAFF
TRBJ1-5,TRBV5-6,NA,TRBD1,TGTGCCAGCAGCAAGGGGGGACAGGTGGACTTGCCCCAGCATTTT,CASSKGGQVDLPQHF
TRBJ1-2,TRBV10-1,once,NA,TGCGCCAGCAGCGGAGGGGTTGGCTACACCTTC,CASSGGVGYTF
TRBJ1-3,TRBV6-5,NA,NA,TGTGCCAGCAGTTACAGTCACCCAGACTCTGGAAACACCATATATTTT,CASSYSHPDSGNTIYF
TRBJ1-6,TRBV6-5,NA,TRBD1,TGCGACCAGGGGGATTCACCCCTCCACTTT,CDQGDSPLHF
TRBJ1-1,TRBV11-1,once,NA,TGTGCCAGCAGCTCCTTTGGAGTCACTGAAGCTTTCTTT,CASSSFGVTEAFF
TRBJ2-7,TRBV6-6,once,TRBD2,TGTGCCAGCAGCTGGGGACTAGCGGGGCCCGGCGAGCAGTACTTC,CASSWGLAGPGEQYF
TRBJ1-2,TRBV5-4,NA,TRBD1,TGTGCCAGCAGCCCCGGGACAGTCTATGGCTACACCTTC,CASSPGTVYGYTF
TRBJ2-7,TRBV30,once,NA,TGTGCCTGGAGTTCCGGCTACGAGCAGTACTTC,CAWSSGYEQYF
TRBJ1-4,TRBV2,NA,NA,TGTGCCAGCAGGCGGGACCGCACTGATGAAAAACTGTTTTTT,CASRRDRTDEKLFF
TRBJ2-2,TRBV10-2,NA,TRBD2,TGCGCCAGCAGTGGACTAGCGGGGGGCGTCGGGGAGCTGTTTTTT,CASSGLAGGVGELFF
TRBJ2-7,TRBV4-1,NA,NA,TGCGCCAGCAGCCAAGAAGACAGGAACCTTTACGAGCAGTACTTC,CASSQEDRNLYEQYF
TRBJ1-6,TRBV19,NA,NA,TGTGCCAGTAGTTACGGCGTCCTCAGGGGAAATTCACCCCTCCACTTT,CASSYGVLRGNSPLHF
TRBJ1-1,TRBV5-3,NA,NA,TGTGCCACCCGGTTATGGACTGAAGCTTTCTTT,CATRLWTEAFF
TRBJ2-3,TRBV5-1,NA,NA,TGCGCCAGCAGCAACCCTCAGGGAAGCACAGATACGCAGTATTTT,CASSNPQGSTDTQYF
TRBJ1-1,TRBV6-6,NA,NA,TGTGCCAGCAGTTACTTCGAAGGGGGGAACACTGAAGCTTTCTTT,CASSYFEGGNTEAFF
TRBJ2-5,TRBV2,NA,TRBD2,TGTGCCAGCAGTGAAGGACGGGGGGGCCAAGAGACCCAGTACTTC,CASSEGRGGQETQYF
TRBJ2-5,TRBV14,NA,NA,TGTGCCAGCAGCTCGCGTGTGCCGGAGACCCAGTACTTC,CASSSRVPETQYF
TRBJ1-5,TRBV5-5,NA,TRBD1,TGTGCCAGCAGCCCTCGACAGGGGGCGGGCAATCAGCCCCAGCATTTT,CASSPRQGAGNQPQHF
TRBJ2-3,TRBV10-3,NA,TRBD2,TGTGCCATCAGTACCGAAGCAGGGAGCGGGGCCACGCAGTATTTT,CAISTEAGSGATQYF
TRBJ1-5,TRBV7-9,few,NA,TGTGCCAGCAGCATATCCGGGGTGGCGGTACGTGGCAATCAGCCCCAGCATTTT,CASSISGVAVRGNQPQHF
TRBJ2-1,TRBV6-4,NA,TRBD2,TGTGCCAGCAGTGACCAGGGACTAGCGGGAGTATCTGAGCAGTTCTTC,CASSDQGLAGVSEQFF
TRBJ1-2,TRBV18,NA,NA,TGTGCCAGCTCACCCTTACCGACAGGCCTGTGGGGCTACACCTTC,CASSPLPTGLWGYTF
TRBJ1-1,TRBV11-2,NA,NA,TGTGCCAGCAGCTCACTTAATCCGATCCGGGGAGTAGGGGCTTTCTTT,CASSSLNPIRGVGAFF
TRBJ2-7,TRBV19,NA,TRBD1,TGTGCCAGTAGTGCAGGGGGTGCGAACGAGCAGTACTTC,CASSAGGANEQYF
TRBJ1-5,TRBV25-1,NA,NA,TGTGCCAGCAGAACTGGGGGGGCCCCGGATCAGCCCCAGCATTTT,CASRTGGAPDQPQHF